This record looks at one T cell receptor (beta chain) sequence and its context. Its specificity is not known. This CDR3 region has 13 residues. CDR1 and CDR2 from the germline V gene are MNHEY and SMNVEV (reference sequence). The ends were cut back, 5 bases at V and 4 bases at J, with 9 bases in the middle. Extraction of RNA preceded its reverse transcription into cDNA, which served as the sequencing template. Produced via immunoSEQ multiplex PCR; TCRdb's table is partial and in-frame only. The sample gives 190,000 or so clones, roughly 61% of which show up once; about 12% is in the top ten. These data originate in a study of CD8+ T cells in alopecia areata. Across the study: By percentage of affected scalp area, the severity of treated patients was scored. Overall study results and limits: Tofacitinib significantly decreased scalp clonality and expanded CD8+ clones among top 100.

The treatment: oral pan-JAK inhibitor, 5-10 mg twice daily. Here the sequenced sample was CD8+ T cells sorted from blood, taken at week 24, from a patient treated with tofacitinib. The clonotype originates from a human donor with alopecia areata. V gene TRBV27 combines with J gene TRBJ1-5, with D uncertain. CDR3 sequence (DNA): TGTGCCAGCAGTCGAGGACGGAATCAGCCCCAGCATTTT. It encodes CASSRGRNQPQHF.